A selection of T cell receptor beta chains follows, all from one sample in a study of shared clonotypes between healthy human individuals. The assay was immunoSEQ multiplex PCR, and TCRdb's table has in-frame clones only and misses some. The sample records 600,000 to 800,000 clones, roughly 72% being singletons. Sequencing was carried out using memory CD4+ T cells sorted from blood. These receptors were taken from a woman in her thirties in good health. CDR3s include the opening cysteine and the closing phenylalanine or tryptophan. D genes are given only for firm matches. The listing skips clone size in some rows; elsewhere it reads once, few, many or a size class.

>.|TRBJ1-3|TRBV7-8|.
CASSPREGTRNTIYF
TGTGCCAGCAGCCCTCGCGAGGGAACGAGAAACACCATATATTTT
>many|TRBJ2-2|TRBV4-2|TRBD2
CASSQALLAGVKNTGELFF
TGTGCCAGCAGCCAGGCTTTACTAGCGGGAGTTAAGAACACCGGGGAGCTGTTTTTT
>.|TRBJ2-3|TRBV7-9|TRBD2
CASSAGLAPSTDTQYF
TGTGCCAGCAGCGCCGGACTAGCGCCTAGCACAGATACGCAGTATTTT
>.|TRBJ1-3|TRBV2|.
CASTAIPGNTIYF
TGTGCCAGCACTGCGATCCCTGGAAACACCATATATTTT
>few|TRBJ2-7|TRBV19|.
CASKRDGTYEQYF
TGTGCCAGTAAACGGGACGGGACCTACGAGCAGTACTTC
>.|TRBJ2-7|TRBV6-1|TRBD2
CASSEELAGSYEQYF
TGTGCCAGCAGTGAAGAACTAGCGGGGTCCTACGAGCAGTACTTC
>.|TRBJ2-7|TRBV15|TRBD1
CATSRDRTGRPYEQYF
TGTGCCACCAGCAGAGACCGGACAGGGAGGCCCTACGAGCAGTACTTC
>.|TRBJ2-7|TRBV5-6|.
CASRLQGMVTYEQYF
TGTGCCAGCAGGCTACAGGGTATGGTAACCTACGAGCAGTACTTC
>.|TRBJ2-2|TRBV11-2|.
CASSNRQAANTGELFF
TGTGCCAGCAGCAACCGACAGGCGGCGAACACCGGGGAGCTGTTTTTT
>.|TRBJ2-7|TRBV19|.
CASSTRPGRNSYEQYF
TGTGCCAGTAGTACCCGACCGGGACGGAACTCCTACGAGCAGTACTTC
>.|TRBJ2-7|TRBV11-3|.
CASSLGSGYEQYF
TGTGCCAGCAGCTTAGGAAGTGGCTACGAGCAGTACTTC
>once|TRBJ2-7|TRBV18|.
CATRPTASYEQYF
TGTGCCACCCGGCCTACAGCCTCCTACGAGCAGTACTTC
>few|TRBJ2-3|TRBV4-1|TRBD2
CASSQDERGASTDTQYF
TGCGCCAGCAGCCAAGATGAGCGGGGGGCTAGCACAGATACGCAGTATTTT
>.|TRBJ1-1|TRBV5-1|TRBD1
CASSALQGANTEAFF
TGCGCCAGCAGCGCTCTACAGGGGGCGAACACTGAAGCTTTCTTT
>.|TRBJ1-4|TRBV18|.
CASSPRGGSSKELFF
TGTGCCAGCTCACCACGGGGTGGGAGCAGTAAGGAACTGTTTTTT
>once|TRBJ2-3|TRBV18|TRBD2
CASSPNDWRGSSTDTQYF
TGTGCCAGCTCACCAAACGACTGGCGGGGGTCTAGCACAGATACGCAGTATTTT
>.|TRBJ2-3|TRBV2|.
CASSPSASTDTQYF
TGTGCCAGCAGCCCTAGCGCCAGCACAGATACGCAGTATTTT
>.|TRBJ2-6|TRBV7-9|.
CASSPGLGPVGANVLTF
TGTGCCAGCAGCCCCGGACTGGGCCCCGTTGGGGCCAACGTCCTGACTTTC
>.|TRBJ2-6|TRBV29-1|TRBD2
CSVEETGWASGSRSGANVLTF
TGCAGCGTTGAAGAGACTGGGTGGGCTAGCGGGAGCCGATCTGGGGCCAACGTCCTGACTTTC
>.|TRBJ2-5|TRBV27|TRBD1
CASSLNQGARETQYF
TGTGCCAGCAGTTTAAATCAGGGGGCCAGGGAGACCCAGTACTTC
>many|TRBJ1-2|TRBV6-1|.
CASSERTEGYTF
TGTGCCAGCAGTGAGAGGACCGAGGGCTACACCTTC
>.|TRBJ1-5|TRBV19|.
CASSNSGQVGNQPQHF
TGTGCCAGTAGTAATTCGGGGCAGGTCGGGAATCAGCCCCAGCATTTT
>.|TRBJ1-5|TRBV5-5|.
CASRTSWGLGQPQHF
TGTGCCAGCAGAACCTCTTGGGGCCTTGGGCAGCCCCAGCATTTT
>.|TRBJ1-1|TRBV10-3|TRBD1
CANRDRDFTEAFF
TGTGCCAACCGGGACAGGGATTTTACTGAAGCTTTCTTT
>.|TRBJ2-1|TRBV11-2|.
CASSSGRGYNEQFF
TGTGCCAGCAGCTCCGGTAGGGGGTACAATGAGCAGTTCTTC
>few|TRBJ2-2|TRBV11-2|.
CASRSGTDTGELFF
TGTGCCAGCAGGTCCGGGACCGATACCGGGGAGCTGTTTTTT
>once|TRBJ1-1|TRBV14|.
CASSQQGWTEAFF
TGTGCCAGCAGCCAGCAGGGTTGGACTGAAGCTTTCTTT
>.|TRBJ1-1|TRBV6-1|.
CASRIHEDTEAFF
TGTGCCAGCAGAATCCACGAGGACACTGAAGCTTTCTTT
>.|TRBJ2-7|TRBV25-1|TRBD1
CASSRRDRGHEQYF
TGTGCCAGCAGTAGACGGGACAGGGGCCACGAGCAGTACTTC
>.|TRBJ2-5|TRBV11-2|.
CASTMSRGLETQYF
TGTGCCAGCACCATGTCCCGGGGACTGGAGACCCAGTACTTC
>.|TRBJ2-1|TRBV18|TRBD2
CASSPPSGSVNEQFF
TGTGCCAGCTCACCACCTAGCGGGAGTGTGAATGAGCAGTTCTTC
>.|TRBJ2-7|TRBV2|.
CASKRGAPKYEQYF
TGTGCCTCGAAACGGGGGGCACCAAAATACGAGCAGTACTTC
>.|TRBJ2-3|TRBV9|.
CASSVGSPGRNRDTQYF
TGTGCCAGCAGCGTAGGTTCCCCGGGGCGAAATAGAGATACGCAGTATTTT
>few|TRBJ1-1|TRBV5-1|.
CASSFAINTEAFF
TGCGCCAGCAGCTTTGCGATCAACACTGAAGCTTTCTTT
>few|TRBJ1-1|TRBV10-3|TRBD1
CAVSGTGSMDTEAFF
TGTGCCGTTTCCGGGACAGGGAGTATGGACACTGAAGCTTTCTTT
>.|TRBJ2-5|TRBV30|TRBD2
CAWRPRLAGGETQYF
TGTGCCTGGAGGCCCCGACTAGCGGGAGGAGAGACCCAGTACTTC
>.|TRBJ2-7|TRBV19|TRBD2
CASSITSGNVYEQYF
TGTGCCAGTAGTATTACTAGCGGGAACGTTTACGAGCAGTACTTC
>.|TRBJ2-7|TRBV14|TRBD2
CASSRLDPSGRSPLSYEQYF
TGTGCCAGCAGCCGGCTAGACCCTAGCGGGAGGTCTCCACTCTCCTACGAGCAGTACTTC
>.|TRBJ2-2|TRBV6-1|.
CASSGRARGGELFF
TGTGCCAGCAGTGGCAGGGCCCGTGGCGGGGAGCTGTTTTTT
>few|TRBJ2-3|TRBV30|.
CALDKNADTQYF
TGTGCCTTAGATAAGAACGCAGATACGCAGTATTTT
>.|TRBJ1-3|TRBV9|.
CASSSQGNTIYF
TGTGCCAGCAGCTCTCAGGGAAACACCATATATTTT
>few|TRBJ1-2|TRBV6-5|.
CASSLITGNYGYTF
TGTGCCAGCAGTCTGATTACAGGGAACTATGGCTACACCTTC
>.|TRBJ1-4|TRBV27|TRBD1
CASSSYRGPANEKLFF
TGTGCCAGCAGTTCCTACAGGGGGCCCGCTAATGAAAAACTGTTTTTT
>.|TRBJ2-1|TRBV11-2|TRBD2
CASSFQLAGGMGEQFF
TGTGCCAGCAGCTTTCAACTAGCGGGAGGAATGGGTGAGCAGTTCTTC
>.|TRBJ2-7|TRBV7-9|.
CASSLATYEQYF
TGTGCCAGCAGCTTAGCCACCTACGAGCAGTACTTC
>few|TRBJ2-3|TRBV10-2|TRBD1
CASSTGQGGTNTDTQYF
TGCGCCAGCAGCACCGGACAGGGTGGGACAAACACAGATACGCAGTATTTT
>.|TRBJ2-1|TRBV5-1|.
CASSFTGLSYNEQFF
TGCGCCAGCAGCTTTACGGGACTTTCCTACAATGAGCAGTTCTTC
>.|TRBJ1-5|TRBV7-9|TRBD1
CASSSTGLGNQPQHF
TGTGCCAGCAGCTCGACAGGGTTGGGCAATCAGCCCCAGCATTTT
>once|TRBJ2-7|TRBV2|.
CASRLEIYEQYF
TGTGCCAGCCGACTAGAAATCTACGAGCAGTACTTC